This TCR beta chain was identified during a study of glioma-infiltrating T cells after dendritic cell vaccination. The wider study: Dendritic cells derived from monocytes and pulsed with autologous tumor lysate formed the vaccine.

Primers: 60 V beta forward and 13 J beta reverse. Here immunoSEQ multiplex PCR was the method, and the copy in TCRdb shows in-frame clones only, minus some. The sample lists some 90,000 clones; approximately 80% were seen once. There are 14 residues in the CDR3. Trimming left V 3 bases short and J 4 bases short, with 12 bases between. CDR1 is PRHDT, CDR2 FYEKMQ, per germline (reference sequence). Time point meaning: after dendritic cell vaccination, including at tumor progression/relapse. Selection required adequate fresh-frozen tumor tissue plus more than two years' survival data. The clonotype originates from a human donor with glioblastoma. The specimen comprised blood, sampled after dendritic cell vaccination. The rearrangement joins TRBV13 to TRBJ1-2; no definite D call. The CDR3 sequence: CASSFKQRSYGYTF. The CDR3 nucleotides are TGTGCCAGCAGCTTTAAACAGAGATCCTATGGCTACACCTTC.